The rows below give T cell receptor beta chains drawn from one sample of a study of T-cell memory formation after mild COVID-19. TCRdb processed the 5' RACE reads anew with MiXCR; each CDR3 protein has one entry. The sample consists of about 130,000 distinct CDR3 sequences, 5% to 6.5% of them appearing once. The sample was PBMCs or a T cell subset sorted from them (not recorded which). The receptors here all came from an adult woman who had mild COVID-19 (a few samples of this study predate the infection). Cell type and time point are not known. The CDR3 runs from the conserved cysteine through the conserved F or W. D genes are given only for firm matches. Clone size appears in some rows only: once, few, many, or a class for an expanded clone.

V gene	clone size	D gene	J gene	CDR3 protein	CDR3 DNA
TRBV5-1	few	TRBD1	TRBJ1-1	CASRQGLNTEAFF	TGCGCCAGCCGACAGGGTCTGAACACTGAAGCTTTCTTT
TRBV10-3	.	.	TRBJ1-1	CAISESSEAFF	TGTGCCATCAGTGAGTCCTCTGAAGCTTTCTTT
TRBV27	few	.	TRBJ1-2	CASRTGLYGYTF	TGTGCCAGCAGAACAGGGCTCTATGGCTACACCTTC
TRBV7-2	.	.	TRBJ2-7	CASSSDGRSYEQYF	TGTGCCAGCAGCTCGGACGGCCGCTCCTACGAGCAGTACTTC
TRBV3-1	many	.	TRBJ2-7	CASSQAGPQYF	TGTGCCAGCAGCCAAGCTGGCCCCCAGTACTTC
TRBV7-9	.	TRBD2	TRBJ2-1	CASSLALRGASGTLDEQFF	TGTGCCAGCAGCTTAGCGTTGCGTGGGGCTAGCGGGACTCTCGATGAGCAGTTCTTC
TRBV20-1	few	TRBD2	TRBJ2-3	CSASRGVAGGTDTQYF	TGCAGTGCTAGCAGAGGGGTAGCGGGGGGCACAGATACGCAGTATTTT
TRBV5-1	many	.	TRBJ2-2	CASSLAGDGTGELFF	TGCGCCAGCAGCTTGGCAGGGGACGGAACCGGGGAGCTGTTTTTT
TRBV5-1	few	.	TRBJ1-3	CASSATRDTLPSSGNTIYF	TGCGCCAGCAGCGCCACTCGGGACACCCTTCCTTCCTCTGGAAACACCATATATTTT
TRBV7-9	.	.	TRBJ2-2	CASSSFFATGELFF	TGTGCCAGCAGCTCGTTCTTTGCCACCGGGGAGCTGTTTTTT
TRBV24-1	few	.	TRBJ2-3	CATSFAGRGSADTQYF	TGTGCCACCAGCTTTGCAGGGCGAGGGTCCGCAGATACGCAGTATTTT
TRBV6-5	.	TRBD2	TRBJ2-3	CASSYSLAGGTDTQYF	TGTGCCAGCAGTTACTCCCTAGCGGGGGGCACAGATACGCAGTATTTT
TRBV20-1	many	.	TRBJ1-1	CSASDRTNTEAFF	TGCAGTGCTAGTGACAGGACAAACACTGAAGCTTTCTTT
TRBV10-3	few	TRBD2	TRBJ2-3	CAISGTSGRDLDTQYF	TGTGCCATCAGTGGGACTAGCGGGAGGGACTTGGATACGCAGTATTTT
TRBV7-9	.	.	TRBJ2-7	CASSPEAGIYEQYF	TGTGCCAGCAGCCCCGAGGCAGGGATTTACGAGCAGTACTTC
TRBV5-6	many	.	TRBJ2-3	CASRRRGTSASTDTQYF	TGTGCCAGCAGACGCCGTGGGACCTCCGCTAGCACAGATACGCAGTATTTT
TRBV4-3	.	TRBD2	TRBJ2-7	CASSQELAGYEQYF	TGCGCCAGCAGCCAAGAGTTAGCGGGATACGAGCAGTACTTC
TRBV7-8	many	TRBD1	TRBJ2-1	CASSLRDRGLNEQFF	TGTGCCAGCAGCTTAAGGGACAGGGGCCTCAATGAGCAGTTCTTC
TRBV12-3/TRBV12-4	many	.	TRBJ2-2	CASARGMNTGELFF	TGTGCCAGCGCCCGGGGAATGAACACCGGGGAGCTGTTTTTT
TRBV12-3/TRBV12-4	many	.	TRBJ2-5	CASSLRGAETQYF	TGTGCCAGCAGTTTAAGGGGTGCGGAGACCCAGTACTTC
TRBV5-1	few	TRBD1	TRBJ2-7	CASSRGTGEDYEQYF	TGCGCCAGCAGCCGTGGGACAGGGGAAGACTACGAGCAGTACTTC
TRBV7-8	few	.	TRBJ2-1	CASSLGDSLNEQFF	TGTGCCAGCAGCTTAGGGGACTCCCTCAATGAGCAGTTCTTC
TRBV4-2	many	.	TRBJ1-5	CASSQDRGSNQPQHF	TGTGCCAGCAGCCAAGACAGGGGAAGCAATCAGCCCCAGCATTTT
TRBV12-3/TRBV12-4	many	.	TRBJ1-1	CASSFGTVVRTEAFF	TGTGCCAGCAGTTTTGGTACAGTGGTTCGAACTGAAGCTTTCTTT
TRBV7-3	many	TRBD1	TRBJ2-7	CASSFDRGPYEQYF	TGTGCCAGCAGCTTCGACAGGGGTCCCTACGAGCAGTACTTC
TRBV12-3/TRBV12-4	few	TRBD2	TRBJ2-1	CASRSSGGYNEQFF	TGTGCCAGCAGATCTAGCGGGGGATACAATGAGCAGTTCTTC
TRBV11-2	few	.	TRBJ2-5	CASSLVAAPRETQYF	TGTGCCAGCAGCTTAGTGGCAGCCCCACGGGAGACCCAGTACTTC
TRBV12-3/TRBV12-4	many	.	TRBJ2-3	CASIKAGTTSTDTQYF	TGTGCCAGCATTAAAGCCGGGACAACTAGCACAGATACGCAGTATTTT
TRBV12-3/TRBV12-4	many	TRBD2	TRBJ2-1	CASSSMAGGYNEQFF	TGTGCCAGCAGCTCCATGGCGGGGGGTTACAATGAGCAGTTCTTC
TRBV24-1	.	.	TRBJ2-3	CATALGILGFTDTQYF	TGTGCCACCGCCTTGGGTATACTAGGATTCACAGATACGCAGTATTTT
TRBV28	few	TRBD1	TRBJ1-2	CASSFTGGYGYTF	TGTGCCAGCAGTTTCACAGGGGGCTATGGCTACACCTTC
TRBV15	few	TRBD1	TRBJ2-1	CATSRDQVQQGLSSSWREQFF	TGTGCCACCAGCAGAGATCAAGTCCAACAGGGGTTGTCATCCTCTTGGCGTGAGCAGTTCTTC
TRBV20-1	few	.	TRBJ2-2	CSASFRRNTGELFF	TGCAGTGCTAGTTTTCGGAGGAACACCGGGGAGCTGTTTTTT
TRBV15	.	TRBD1	TRBJ1-2	CATSGRDRGVGGYTF	TGTGCCACCAGCGGCCGGGACAGGGGGGTTGGTGGCTACACCTTC
TRBV10-3	few	.	TRBJ2-2	CAISVTNLNTGELFF	TGTGCCATCAGTGTCACAAATCTGAACACCGGGGAGCTGTTTTTT
TRBV20-1	many	TRBD2	TRBJ2-3	CSARDPGGSDTQYF	TGCAGTGCTAGAGATCCGGGAGGTTCAGATACGCAGTATTTT
TRBV12-3/TRBV12-4	many	TRBD2	TRBJ2-7	CASSFSSGGFEQYF	TGTGCCAGCAGTTTCTCTAGCGGGGGGTTCGAGCAGTACTTC
TRBV6-4	.	.	TRBJ1-1	CASSLMENTEAFF	TGTGCCAGCAGCCTCATGGAGAACACTGAAGCTTTCTTT
TRBV5-1	many	TRBD2	TRBJ2-3	CASSLRTSGHTDTQYF	TGCGCCAGCAGCTTGAGGACTAGCGGTCACACAGATACGCAGTATTTT
TRBV29-1	.	.	TRBJ1-3	CSVDRDSGNTIYF	TGCAGCGTTGACAGGGACTCTGGAAACACCATATATTTT
TRBV12-3/TRBV12-4	many	.	TRBJ1-1	CASSEALRGTEAFF	TGTGCCAGCAGTGAGGCCCTGAGGGGCACTGAAGCTTTCTTT
TRBV20-1	many	.	TRBJ2-7	CSAPNPNKAYEQYF	TGCAGTGCTCCTAACCCCAACAAAGCCTACGAGCAGTACTTC
TRBV20-1	many	.	TRBJ1-1	CSARDEVDTEAFF	TGCAGTGCTAGAGATGAGGTGGACACTGAAGCTTTCTTT
TRBV12-3/TRBV12-4	.	.	TRBJ2-5	CASSLGMRGETQYF	TGTGCCAGCAGCCTAGGGATGAGAGGGGAGACCCAGTACTTC
TRBV5-5	many	.	TRBJ2-7	CASSRDSILSYEQYF	TGTGCCAGCAGCCGAGACAGTATTTTATCCTACGAGCAGTACTTC
TRBV10-2	few	.	TRBJ1-3	CASSDARQGPGNTIYF	TGCGCCAGCAGTGATGCCCGGCAGGGCCCAGGAAACACCATATATTTT
TRBV11-2	.	.	TRBJ2-1	CASSSPGDIYNEQFF	TGTGCCAGCAGCTCCCCGGGGGACATCTACAATGAGCAGTTCTTC
TRBV12-3/TRBV12-4	few	.	TRBJ1-6	CASSLDNSPLHF	TGTGCCAGCAGTTTAGATAATTCACCCCTCCACTTT
TRBV7-2	many	.	TRBJ1-4	CASSLARFGTANEKLFF	TGTGCCAGCAGCTTAGCGCGCTTCGGGACGGCTAATGAAAAACTGTTTTTT
TRBV9	few	.	TRBJ2-6	CASSGGPSSGANVLTF	TGTGCCAGCAGTGGAGGACCTAGCTCTGGGGCCAACGTCCTGACTTTC
TRBV4-2	many	TRBD2	TRBJ2-3	CASSQVFRRGGRETQYF	TGTGCCAGCAGCCAAGTCTTTCGGCGGGGGGGCCGAGAGACGCAGTATTTT